Below, 27 T cell receptor beta chains from the same sample are listed, as sequenced in a study of post-analysis software for immune sequencing data. Every TCR beta cDNA library bore unique molecular identifiers. TCRdb re-derived calls from the PCR reads in MiXCR, one entry per CDR3 protein. The sample consists of over 700,000 distinct CDR3 sequences, less than 35% of them appearing once. Their antigens remain unidentified. Points from the study as a whole: A handful of TRBV segments were significantly more frequent in patients than in controls. TRBV5-6, TRBV5-1 and TRBV20-1 were among these segments.

Material: blood. These TCRs come from a girl between 5 and 17 years old with multiple sclerosis.

The chain employs TRBV10-3 and TRBJ2-5, with 8 positions matching TRBD2. Germline CDR1 is ENHRY and CDR2 is SYGVKD. Unmatched junction bases numbered 5, after V lost 6 bases and J lost 5 bases. The length of the CDR3 is 13 residues. DNA for the CDR3: TGTGCCATCAGCGGAGCGGGGGTCGAGACCCAGTACTTC. Its translation: CAISGAGVETQYF.

The chain joins TRBV7-8 to TRBJ1-6; possible D gene TRBD1, 5 bases. Trimming took off 0 bases at V and 11 bases at J, with 11 bases between the two ends. In germline, CDR1 is SGHVS, CDR2 FQNEAQ. CDR3 size: 14 residues. As DNA, the CDR3 is TGTGCCAGCAGCTTAGCGCTCGGGGGGACACCCCTCCACTTT. Translation gives CASSLALGGTPLHF.

This clonotype has just a few counts. This chain connects TRBV6-4 to TRBJ2-1, with 7 bases lining up with TRBD1. CDR1 and CDR2 (germline): MRHNA, SNTAGT. CDR3 length: 15 residues. V gave up 2 bases and J gave up 2 bases; unmatched junction bases: 3. CDR3 DNA sequence: TGTGCCAGCAGTGACCGGGACAGCCCCTACAATGAGCAGTTCTTC. It is translated as CASSDRDSPYNEQFF.

V is TRBV15 and J is TRBJ2-3; 10 bases agree with TRBD2. This CDR3 spans 16 amino acids. V gave up 2 bases and J gave up 4 bases; unmatched junction bases: 6. In germline, CDR1 is LNHNV, CDR2 YYDKDF (reference sequence). DNA for the CDR3: TGTGCCACCAGCAGAACCGGGACTAGCGTCTCAGATACGCAGTATTTT. Amino acids: CATSRTGTSVSDTQYF. The whole variable domain, filled in from reference TRBV15 and TRBJ2-3, reads DAMVIQNPRYQVTQFGKPVTLSCSQTLNHNVMYWYQQKSSQAPKLLFHYYDKDFNNEADTPDNFQSRRPNTSFCFLDIRSPGLGDTAMYLCATSRTGTSVSDTQYFGPGTRLTVL.

The sample holds a few counts of this clonotype. This chain joins TRBV6-5 and TRBJ1-1, with a weak D call TRBD1 (6 bases). Germline V gene sequence: CDR1 MNHEY, CDR2 SVGAGI. The CDR3 runs 15 residues. V was shortened by 4 bases and J by 1 base, with 13 bases between the two germline ends. The CDR3 sequence is CASSLTGFWNTEAFF. In nucleotides, the CDR3 is TGTGCCAGCAGTTTAACAGGGTTTTGGAACACTGAAGCTTTCTTT.

The chain is built from TRBV4-2 and TRBJ1-5; D call uncertain. Trimming stripped 0 bases from V and 5 bases from J, with 5 bases between. Germline CDR1 and CDR2: LGHNA and YNFKEQ. The CDR3 extends over 13 amino acids. CDR3 DNA sequence: TGTGCCAGCAGCCAAGATTCGCATCAGCCCCAGCATTTT. Protein sequence: CASSQDSHQPQHF.

This clonotype was counted only a few times. CDR3 bases: TGCGCCAGCAGCTTGTCGACTAGCGGGAATCAAGAGACCCAGTACTTC. Translation: CASSLSTSGNQETQYF. The chain couples TRBV5-1 to TRBJ2-5, with TRBD2 matching over 11 bases. Looked up from germline, CDR1 is SGHRS and CDR2 is YFSETQ. This CDR3 has 16 amino acids. V lost 1 base to trimming and J lost 2 bases; unmatched junction nucleotides: 4.

The genes are TRBV3-1 and TRBJ2-2; D gene unclear. V lost 3 bases, J lost 3 bases, and 17 bases lay in between. The CDR3 sequence is 17 residues long. Germline V gives CDR1 LGHDT, CDR2 YNNKEL (reference sequence). The CDR3 coding sequence is TGTGCCAGCAGCCAGGGCGGATTGAAGCTTTACACCGGGGAGCTGTTTTTT. Translation gives CASSQGGLKLYTGELFF.

Details on this clonotype: One junction end disagrees with the germline gene, perhaps due to a read error. The J gene is TRBJ2-5, the V gene TRBV6-5; tentatively, D is TRBD1 (7 bases). Germline CDR1 and CDR2: MNHEY and SVGAGI. The CDR3 loop spans 16 amino acids. The CDR3 loop reads CTSSSSFGGGRETQYF. The DNA for the CDR3 is TGTACCAGCAGTTCATCATTTGGAGGGGGCAGGGAGACCCAGTACTTC.

The rearrangement links TRBV7-9 to TRBJ2-3; D uncertain. Trimming pared 2 bases from V and 2 bases from J, leaving 8 bases between. Germline V lookup: CDR1 SEHNR, CDR2 FQNEAQ (reference sequence). The CDR3 covers 14 residues. CDR3 nucleotides: TGTGCCAGCAGCTTATTAAAGGTCACAGATACGCAGTATTTT. Amino acids: CASSLLKVTDTQYF.

CDR3: CASRLVAGELFF. The DNA of the CDR3 is TGTGCCAGTAGACTAGTAGCCGGGGAGCTGTTTTTT. This chain links TRBV19 with TRBJ2-2, with D perhaps TRBD2 (5 bases). Germline V gives CDR1 LNHDA, CDR2 SQIVND (reference sequence). The CDR3 has 12 residues. V shed 6 bases and J shed 6 bases, with 8 bases lying between them.

The chain combines TRBV11-2 with TRBJ1-4, with a tentative D call TRBD1 (5 bases). This CDR3 region has 14 residues. V lost 5 bases and J lost 6, with 13 bases in between. CDR1 and CDR2 (germline): SGHAT, FQNNGV. This CDR3 is CASSARDRHEKLFF. The CDR3 DNA sequence: TGTGCCAGCAGCGCCCGGGACCGACATGAAAAACTGTTTTTT.

The chain recombines TRBV6-5 with TRBJ2-1; D unclear. V lost 5 bases and J 0 bases, leaving 11 bases between the germline ends. Germline V gene data show CDR1 as MNHEY and CDR2 as SVGAGI. This CDR3 contains 15 residues. This chain's CDR3 is CASSPLPSSYNEQFF. CDR3 coding DNA: TGTGCCAGCAGTCCCTTGCCGAGCTCCTACAATGAGCAGTTCTTC.

This clonotype was observed once. This chain joins TRBV7-9 and TRBJ1-1; D unclear. V was trimmed by 1 base and J by 2 bases, leaving 5 bases between them. Per the germline V gene, CDR1 is SEHNR and CDR2 is FQNEAQ (reference sequence). This CDR3 has 13 residues. The DNA of the CDR3 is TGTGCCAGCAGCTTAGAGCATAACACTGAAGCTTTCTTT. Its translation is CASSLEHNTEAFF.

A note on this clonotype: At one boundary the junction diverges from the germline segment, which might be a read error. DNA of the CDR3: TGCAACGTTGGGGGGCTGTCAGGTTACAGCGGTTATGGCTACACCTTC. Encoded protein: CNVGGLSGYSGYGYTF. The J gene is TRBJ1-2, the V gene TRBV29-1, with D possibly matching TRBD1 (6 bases). This CDR3 spans 16 amino acids. In germline, CDR1 is SQVTM, CDR2 ANQGSEA.

This clonotype was seen a few times. V usage is TRBV4-3 and J usage is TRBJ2-6, with unresolved D. CDR3 length: 15 residues. Trimming took off 4 bases at V and 0 bases at J, with 7 bases between the two ends. Germline lookup yields CDR1 LGHNA and CDR2 YSLEER. The CDR3 sequence is CASSRAFSGANVLTF. The DNA of the CDR3 is TGCGCCAGCAGCCGAGCCTTCTCTGGGGCCAACGTCCTGACTTTC.

The V and J genes are TRBV20-1 and TRBJ1-6; TRBD1 aligns across 7 bases. With 0 bases clipped from V and 7 bases from J, the junction kept 3 bases outside the gene matches. Germline CDR1 is DFQATT and CDR2 is SNEGSKA (reference sequence). This CDR3 is built from 14 residues. The DNA of the CDR3 is TGCAGTGCTAGAGAGGACAGGCCGAATTCACCCCTCCACTTT. Translating gives CSAREDRPNSPLHF.

The V gene is TRBV29-1, the J gene TRBJ2-1; 10 bases align to TRBD1. Germline loops: CDR1 SQVTM, CDR2 ANQGSEA. Germline trimming cut 2 bases from V and 3 bases from J; bases unmatched to any gene: 7. The CDR3 has 16 residues. DNA for the CDR3: TGCAGCGTTGAACCTAGGGGACAGGGGAACTACAATGAGCAGTTCTTC. Translation gives CSVEPRGQGNYNEQFF.

The chain couples TRBV5-1 to TRBJ2-1; D is possibly TRBD1 or TRBD2 (5 bases each). The CDR3 runs 14 residues. Trimming took 4 bases from V and 5 from J, leaving 13 bases between them. Germline CDR1 and CDR2: SGHRS and YFSETQ. This CDR3 is CASSPSGANNEQFF. The CDR3 nucleotides are TGCGCCAGCAGCCCCTCCGGGGCGAACAATGAGCAGTTCTTC.

On this clonotype: This may come from a read error, since a much larger clone is one base off. The chain uses TRBV20-1 and TRBJ2-5, with 9 bases identical to TRBD2. The closer fit of TRBJ2-7 to the DNA end suggests the J call may be wrong. Germline V gene lookup returns CDR1 DFQATT and CDR2 SNEGSKA (reference sequence). This CDR3 region has 14 residues. As DNA, the CDR3 is TGCAGTGCTAGAGATGGGGGACTAGCCCACGAGCAGTACTTC. This translates into CSARDGGLAHEQYF.

This chain links TRBV7-2 with TRBJ2-7; TRBD1 aligns across 9 bases. Germline V lookup: CDR1 SGHTA, CDR2 FQGNSA. This CDR3 spans 15 amino acids. With 0 bases clipped from V and 6 bases from J, the junction kept 6 bases outside the gene matches. CDR3 loop: CASSLARTGAGEQYF. The CDR3 DNA follows: TGTGCCAGCAGCTTAGCCAGGACAGGGGCGGGCGAGCAGTACTTC.

This clonotype has more than one count but fewer than ten. This rearrangement joins TRBV4-3 to TRBJ1-5; 8 bases are a match to TRBD1. Trimming removed 2 bases from V and 9 bases from J; junction bases left unmatched: 9. The germline gives CDR1 LGHNA, CDR2 YSLEER. The CDR3 consists of 15 residues. CDR3 protein: CASSQYHRGNGPQHF. The CDR3 nucleotides are TGCGCCAGCAGCCAATACCACAGGGGGAACGGGCCCCAGCATTTT.

This chain links TRBV4-1 with TRBJ1-6; D gene uncertain. The CDR3 length is 13 residues. Germline CDR1 MGHRA, CDR2 YSYEKL. The ends were cut back, 1 base at V and 9 bases at J, with 7 bases in the middle. The CDR3 protein is CASSQAIVSPLHF. The CDR3 bases are TGCGCCAGCAGCCAAGCGATAGTTTCACCCCTCCACTTT.

The V call is TRBV3-1, the J call TRBJ1-2; no definite D call. Trimming pared 0 bases from V and 0 bases from J, leaving 8 bases between. The CDR3 contains 15 residues. CDR1 and CDR2 (germline): LGHDT, YNNKEL (reference sequence). The CDR3 nucleotides read TGTGCCAGCAGCCAAGATAAAACAGCTAACTATGGCTACACCTTC. Its translation: CASSQDKTANYGYTF.

The rearrangement joins TRBV18 to TRBJ1-4; D unresolved. The V end lost 0 bases, the J end lost 8 bases, and 16 bases lay between the germline ends. The germline V gene encodes CDR1 KGHSH and CDR2 LQKENI. The CDR3 has 16 residues. CDR3 protein: CASSPPGSLLREKLFF. CDR3 sequence (DNA): TGTGCCAGCTCACCACCGGGGTCGTTGCTTCGGGAAAAACTGTTTTTT.

The chain couples TRBV7-2 to TRBJ1-2; the match to TRBD1 covers 11 bases. CDR1 is SGHTA, CDR2 FQGNSA, per germline. The CDR3 extends over 14 amino acids. V lost 5 bases, J lost 7 bases, and 6 bases stayed unmatched. In DNA, the CDR3 is TGTGCCAGCAGCCACGGACAGGGGGCACGTGGCTACACCTTC. It specifies CASSHGQGARGYTF.

The chain uses TRBV4-3 and TRBJ2-5; D perhaps matches TRBD2 (5 bases). The better agreement between TRBJ2-7 and the DNA end casts doubt on the J call. The CDR3 runs 16 residues. Germline V gene lookup returns CDR1 LGHNA and CDR2 YSLEER. CDR3 residues: CASSHDGGLPPYEQYF. CDR3 coding DNA: TGCGCCAGCAGCCACGACGGCGGGCTCCCCCCCTACGAGCAGTACTTC.